These 22 T cell receptor beta chains were sequenced from one sample in a study of blood T cell repertoires in COVID-19. Libraries were prepared by immunoSEQ multiplex PCR; TCRdb keeps only in-frame clonotypes and omits some of them. The repertoire consists of approximately 240,000 clones, with about four fifths occurring once and the leading ten covering about 1.3%. The sequenced sample consisted of PBMCs or T cells enriched from blood (not recorded which). The receptors originated from a woman aged 40 to 50 with acute COVID-19.

The V call is TRBV7-9, the J call TRBJ2-3, with 7 bases fitting TRBD2. Germline CDR1 and CDR2: SEHNR and FQNEAQ (reference sequence). V was pared by 5 bases and J by 5 bases, with 19 bases of the junction left unmatched. This CDR3 comprises 18 residues. The CDR3 sequence is CASSPRQFRGGLGDTQYF. DNA for the CDR3: TGTGCCAGCAGCCCTCGGCAATTTCGGGGAGGGCTCGGAGATACGCAGTATTTT. Using reference TRBV7-9 and TRBJ2-3 for the parts outside the CDR3, the full variable domain is DTGVSQNPRHKITKRGQNVTFRCDPISEHNRLYWYRQTLGQGPEFLTYFQNEAQLEKSRLLSDRFSAERPKGSFSTLEIQRTEQGDSAMYLCASSPRQFRGGLGDTQYFGPGTRLTVL.

The chain has TRBV7-2 and TRBJ2-7; D possibly corresponds to TRBD2 (5 bases). Germline assignment: CDR1 SGHTA and CDR2 FQGNSA. The V end lost 5 bases, the J end lost 3 bases, and 11 bases lay between the germline ends. The CDR3 runs to 13 residues. The CDR3 DNA reads as TGTGCCAGCAGCCCCGGACTCCTCTACGAGCAGTACTTC. Residues: CASSPGLLYEQYF.

This clone has only a few counts. The gene calls are TRBV7-9 and TRBJ1-2; D remains unclear. Trimming shortened V by 5 bases and J by 6 bases, and 22 bases separated the two germline ends. Germline V gives CDR1 SEHNR, CDR2 FQNEAQ (reference sequence). The CDR3 runs to 16 residues. In DNA, the CDR3 is TGTGCCAGCAGCCCCACATCGCCCTTGCACCGTAATGGCTACACCTTC. Protein sequence: CASSPTSPLHRNGYTF.

V is TRBV19 and J is TRBJ1-5; TRBD1 might be the D (6 bases). Germline V gives CDR1 LNHDA, CDR2 SQIVND (reference sequence). The V gene lost 5 bases and the J gene lost 6 bases, with 14 bases spanning the gap. The CDR3 has 14 amino acids. The CDR3 sequence is CASSPGHRSQPQHF. The CDR3 DNA reads TGTGCCAGTAGTCCGGGACATCGGAGTCAGCCCCAGCATTTT.

V gene TRBV5-1 combines with J gene TRBJ2-2; TRBD2 agrees at 12 bases. The J segment lost 7 bases and the V segment lost 4 bases, leaving 5 bases of the junction unmatched. The germline V gene encodes CDR1 SGHRS and CDR2 YFSETQ. The CDR3 runs 15 residues. CDR3 amino acids: CASSLTSGGCGELFF. As DNA, the CDR3 is TGCGCCAGCAGCCTCACTAGCGGGGGGTGCGGGGAGCTGTTTTTT.

This clone was picked up one time. The chain uses TRBV5-1 and TRBJ1-2; 10 bases line up with TRBD1. The CDR3 is made up of 14 amino acids. The germline CDR1 and CDR2 sequences are SGHRS and YFSETQ. V was clipped by 4 bases and J by 5 bases; unmatched bases: 5. The CDR3 DNA follows: TGCGCCAGCAGCGCACGGGACAGGGGTTATGGCTACACCTTC. Translation gives CASSARDRGYGYTF. Supplemented by reference TRBV5-1 and TRBJ1-2, the full variable domain reads KAGVTQTPRYLIKTRGQQVTLSCSPISGHRSVSWYQQTPGQGLQFLFEYFSETQRNKGNFPGRFSGRQFSNSRSEMNVSTLELGDSALYLCASSARDRGYGYTFGSGTRLTVV.

In DNA form, the CDR3 reads TGTGCCAGCAATCCCGGACTAGCGGCCTCCTACGAGCAGTACTTC. Translation: CASNPGLAASYEQYF. The V and J genes are TRBV27 and TRBJ2-7; 10 nucleotides match TRBD2. Germline V gene data show CDR1 as MNHEY and CDR2 as SMNVEV (reference sequence). The CDR3 length is 15 residues. Trimming removed 7 bases from V and 0 bases from J; junction bases left unmatched: 6.

This sequence joins TRBV4-1 and TRBJ2-7; 7 bases agree with TRBD2. The CDR3 runs to 15 residues. Trimming at V came to 1 base and at J to 3 bases, leaving 6 bases not matched to a gene. The germline CDR1 and CDR2 sequences are MGHRA and YSYEKL. The CDR3 loop reads CASSQGGGVGYEQYF. CDR3 in DNA: TGCGCCAGCAGCCAAGGGGGAGGGGTGGGCTACGAGCAGTACTTC.

The chain links TRBV9 to TRBJ1-1; 8 bases align to TRBD1. The CDR3 length is 14 residues. V lost 4 bases and J lost 1; bases outside the gene matches: 3. Germline CDR1 and CDR2: SGDLS and YYNGEE. In nucleotides, the CDR3 is TGTGCCAGCAGCCCCGGGACAGGGAACACTGAAGCTTTCTTT. This gives the protein CASSPGTGNTEAFF.

V is TRBV30 and J is TRBJ1-2; D might be TRBD1 (6 bases). The CDR3 consists of 13 residues. Germline lookup yields CDR1 GTSNPN and CDR2 SVGIG (reference sequence). V was trimmed by 2 bases and J by 6 bases, leaving 13 bases between them. CDR3 amino acids: CAWSQGFNDGYTF. The CDR3 region has the DNA TGTGCCTGGAGTCAGGGGTTTAATGATGGCTACACCTTC.

The genes are TRBV30 and TRBJ1-2; 9 bases are a match to TRBD1. Looked up from germline, CDR1 is GTSNPN and CDR2 is SVGIG (reference sequence). The V and J ends lost 2 bases and 4 bases, in that order; junction bases with no gene match: 8. The CDR3 sequence is 15 residues long. CDR3 sequence reads: CAWSSVGQGSYGYTF. In DNA form, the CDR3 reads TGTGCCTGGAGTTCTGTAGGACAGGGGTCCTATGGCTACACCTTC.

This chain connects TRBV4-2 to TRBJ1-6; D is ambiguous. V was trimmed by 0 bases and J by 7 bases, leaving 7 bases between them. This CDR3 has 14 amino acids. Germline V gene lookup returns CDR1 LGHNA and CDR2 YNFKEQ. CDR3 sequence (DNA): TGTGCCAGCAGCCAAGATGGGCAGAATTCACCCCTCCACTTT. Translation gives CASSQDGQNSPLHF.

The V and J genes are TRBV5-1 and TRBJ2-3, with D perhaps TRBD1 (6 bases). The CDR3 loop spans 13 amino acids. V lost 1 base to trimming and J lost 4 bases, with 7 bases between them. Germline V CDR1 and CDR2: SGHRS, YFSETQ. The DNA for the CDR3 is TGCGCCAGCAGCTTGACAGGGTCAGATACGCAGTATTTT. This encodes CASSLTGSDTQYF.

This clone was observed once. The chain uses TRBV13 and TRBJ2-5; TRBD2 agrees at 12 bases. Germline CDR1 and CDR2: PRHDT and FYEKMQ (reference sequence). The CDR3 consists of 15 residues. V trimming: 3 bases; J trimming: 4 bases; junction bases outside the gene matches: 3. CDR3 in amino acids: CASSFLAGGPETQYF. In nucleotides, the CDR3 is TGTGCCAGCAGCTTCCTAGCGGGGGGGCCAGAGACCCAGTACTTC.

The V call is TRBV27, the J call TRBJ2-2; 10 nucleotides line up with TRBD1. Unmatched junction bases numbered 8, after V lost 9 bases and J lost 7 bases. CDR1 and CDR2 (germline): MNHEY, SMNVEV (reference sequence). CDR3 length: 14 residues. CDR3 amino acids: CARGGQGMGGELFF. The CDR3 DNA follows: TGTGCCAGAGGGGGACAGGGGATGGGCGGGGAGCTGTTTTTT.

The chain uses TRBV4-1 and TRBJ2-1; D call uncertain. Trimming removed 1 base from V and 6 bases from J, with 7 bases in between. This CDR3 is built from 13 residues. Per germline, CDR1 MGHRA and CDR2 YSYEKL. CDR3 nucleotides: TGCGCCAGCAGCCAAGTAGGAGTCAATGAGCAGTTCTTC. Translated: CASSQVGVNEQFF.

This clone was picked up one time. The chain is built from TRBV28 and TRBJ2-2; maybe TRBD2 (6 bases). Between the trimmed V and J ends, which lost 10 bases and 3 bases, there was a span of 9 bases. Germline CDR1 and CDR2: MDHEN and SYDVKM. The CDR3 spans 12 residues. The CDR3, as DNA: TGTGCCACTTGGGGGGACACCGGGGAGCTGTTTTTT. This codes for CATWGDTGELFF.

To note about this clone: This CDR3 is also generated by other DNA sequences in the sample. The rearrangement links TRBV6-5 to TRBJ1-1; D not certain. The length of the CDR3 is 12 residues. Germline V gene data show CDR1 as MNHEY and CDR2 as SVGAGI. V shed 6 bases and J shed 2 bases, with 7 bases lying between them. The CDR3 region is CASRGLNTEAFF. The CDR3 DNA is TGTGCCAGCAGAGGACTTAACACTGAAGCTTTCTTT.

This chain links TRBV7-6 with TRBJ2-7; 10 bases align to TRBD2. Germline V gene data show CDR1 as SGHVS and CDR2 as FNYEAQ. J gave up 7 bases and V 2 bases, and 11 bases lay outside the gene matches. The length of the CDR3 is 16 residues. This CDR3 reads CASSLRPLLLAGEQYF. Here the CDR3 DNA reads TGTGCCAGCAGCTTACGGCCCTTGTTACTAGCGGGGGAGCAGTACTTC.

This clone was counted once. The chain couples TRBV15 to TRBJ2-5; TRBD2 matches at 11 bases. The V segment lost 6 bases and the J segment 4 bases; nucleotides outside the gene matches: 4. This CDR3 contains 14 residues. Germline loops: CDR1 LNHNV, CDR2 YYDKDF (reference sequence). In nucleotides, the CDR3 is TGTGCCACCAGTACTCTAGCGGGGGGAGAGACCCAGTACTTC. Its protein is CATSTLAGGETQYF.

Here the CDR3 DNA reads TGTGCCAGCAGCTCGGGACTAGCGGGAACCTACAATGAGCAGTTCTTC. This codes for CASSSGLAGTYNEQFF. V usage is TRBV3-1 (or the pseudogene TRBV3-2) and J usage is TRBJ2-1, with 13 bases lining up with TRBD2. CDR3 length: 16 amino acids. Looked up from germline, CDR1 is LGHDT and CDR2 is YNNKEL (reference sequence). J lost 2 bases, V lost 5 bases, and 3 bases had no gene match.

The V call is TRBV29-1, the J call TRBJ2-3, with 8 bases identical to TRBD2. The CDR3 covers 16 residues. Germline values: CDR1 SQVTM, CDR2 ANQGSEA. V shed 7 bases, J shed 4 bases, and the junction held 16 bases outside the gene matches. The CDR3 nucleotides read TGCAGCGCCAGAACCGGGACTAGGCTTCTCGCAGATACGCAGTATTTT. Translating gives CSARTGTRLLADTQYF.